Many counts were recorded for the clone carrying this TCR beta chain. Its antigen is as yet unknown. Other DNA sequences of this sample code for an identical CDR3. This sample stems from a study of metastatic and nonmetastatic thyroid tumors. Background on the study: From malignant and benign thyroid patients, repertoires in blood and in tumor or nodule tissue were compared.

Per the original data handling: Variation in CDR3 across clinicopathological groups served as the basis for constructing a distant-metastasis classifier in papillary thyroid cancer. Using MiXCR, TCRdb re-called clones from the PCR reads. The V and J calls come from TCRdb's annotation, not from the publication. The sample lists about 89,000 clones; approximately 12% were seen once. Each patient came to thyroid surgery without any prior treatment (of any kind). The V end was cut by 4 bases, the J end by 2 bases, with 5 bases between. CDR1 is SNHLY and CDR2 is FYNNEI in the germline V gene. The CDR3 is made up of 12 amino acids. Overall study findings and caveats: Within blood and tumor, benign nodules reportedly had significantly lower TCR beta diversity than malignant thyroid tumors did.

The sequence was obtained from a female donor with papillary thyroid cancer or a benign thyroid nodule (not recorded which). Some clones in this sample may be carry-over from other donors' samples. Sequencing input: tumor tissue. This chain connects TRBV2 to TRBJ1-2; no clear D. The CDR3 nucleotides read TGTGCCAGCAGTGCCTCAAACTATGGCTACACCTTC. As protein: CASSASNYGYTF.